Listed below are T cell receptor beta chains from one sample, sequenced in a study of beta chain features in type 1 diabetes. TCRdb's copy holds only in-frame clones and misses some; the assay was immunoSEQ multiplex PCR. The sample holds 600,000 to 700,000 clones, around an eighth seen once. What was sequenced was naive CD4+ T cells from blood. The receptors stem from a man aged 18 to 35 with type 1 diabetes. The conserved cysteine and the conserved F or W are not part of the CDR3 here.

J | V | CDR3
TRBJ2-2 | TRBV5-4 | ASTNWDTGELF
TRBJ2-3 | TRBV6-5 | ASTHTDTQY
TRBJ1-1 | TRBV29-1 | SGGGTEAF
TRBJ2-2 | TRBV7-3 | ASSLRVRDTNTGELF
TRBJ2-3 | TRBV13 | ASSGSGRATDTQY
TRBJ1-2 | TRBV6-1 | ASIPQGANYGYT
TRBJ1-5 | TRBV23-1 | ASSQSNTAPAYSNQPQH
TRBJ2-6 | TRBV6-6 | ASSGRGLAGANVLT
TRBJ2-5 | TRBV7-9 | ASSSGSTEPRTQY
TRBJ2-7 | TRBV5-4 | ASRPGGQVYEQY
TRBJ2-7 | TRBV28 | ASRNPGPYEQY
TRBJ2-2 | TRBV4-2 | ASSQASGGYIGELF
TRBJ1-2 | TRBV30 | AWSGQLVYGYT
TRBJ2-1 | TRBV6-1 | ASSISGASYNEQF
TRBJ1-4 | TRBV7-9 | ASSPPASEKLF
TRBJ1-4 | TRBV18 | ASSPTGGATNEKLF
TRBJ2-1 | TRBV29-1 | SVAGGQDEQF
TRBJ2-5 | TRBV19 | ASSIEPGGVKTQY
TRBJ2-7 | TRBV10-3 | AISLAGEYEQY
TRBJ1-2 | TRBV7-9 | ASSIGQGGNYGYT
TRBJ2-5 | TRBV30 | AWSETGETQY